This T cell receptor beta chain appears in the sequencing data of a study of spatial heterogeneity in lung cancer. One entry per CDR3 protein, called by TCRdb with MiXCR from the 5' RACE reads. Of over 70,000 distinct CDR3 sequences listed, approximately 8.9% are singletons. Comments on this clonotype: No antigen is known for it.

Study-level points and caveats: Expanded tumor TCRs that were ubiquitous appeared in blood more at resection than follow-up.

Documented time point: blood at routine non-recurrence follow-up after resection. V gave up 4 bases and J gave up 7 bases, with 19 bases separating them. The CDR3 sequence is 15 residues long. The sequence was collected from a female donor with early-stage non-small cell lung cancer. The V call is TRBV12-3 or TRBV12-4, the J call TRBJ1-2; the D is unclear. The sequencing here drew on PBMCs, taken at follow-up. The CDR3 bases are TGTGCCAGCAGTTCACACGGGGTACGGGGATCTGGCTACACCTTC. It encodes CASSSHGVRGSGYTF.